One sample yielded the 23 T cell receptor beta chains listed below, sequenced in a study of T cells in tuberculosis. Some clones are missing from TCRdb's copy, which holds only in-frame ones; the method was immunoSEQ multiplex PCR. This table has more than 20,000 clones, 75% to 90% appearing once. The sequencing input was PBMCs. These receptors were obtained from a donor between 10 and 35 years old with latent tuberculosis or without tuberculosis infection.

V usage is TRBV7-8 and J usage is TRBJ2-2; 9 bases are a match to TRBD1. V lost 6 bases to trimming and J lost 4 bases; unmatched junction nucleotides: 9. The CDR3 extends over 16 amino acids. Germline assignment: CDR1 SGHVS and CDR2 FQNEAQ. CDR3 residues: CASRGTGSRGTGELFF. In DNA, the CDR3 is TGTGCCAGCAGGGGGACAGGGAGCAGGGGCACCGGGGAGCTGTTTTTT.

DNA for the CDR3: TGTGCCTGGAGCCGCCTCTCCCCCGGGATCAACACCGGGGAGCTGTTTTTT. Protein sequence: CAWSRLSPGINTGELFF. The genes are TRBV30 and TRBJ2-2; a possible D gene is TRBD2 (5 bases). The CDR3 covers 17 residues. CDR1 and CDR2 (germline): GTSNPN, SVGIG (reference sequence). V lost 3 bases and J 2 bases, leaving 19 bases between the germline ends.

V gene TRBV30 combines with J gene TRBJ1-2; 9 positions agree with TRBD1. Unmatched junction bases numbered 8, after V lost 5 bases and J lost 7 bases. The CDR3 length is 13 residues. The germline V gene has CDR1 GTSNPN and CDR2 SVGIG (reference sequence). CDR3 DNA: TGTGCCTGGGATTCGGGGACAGGGCTTGGCTACACCTTC. As protein: CAWDSGTGLGYTF.

The J gene is TRBJ2-7, the V gene TRBV10-3; TRBD1 is a possible D gene (5 bases). The V gene's germline CDR1 is ENHRY and CDR2 SYGVKD. The germline V and J ends were trimmed by 3 bases and 3 bases, with 9 bases remaining between them. The CDR3 is made up of 13 amino acids. CDR3: CAISESRDYEQYF. The DNA of the CDR3 is TGTGCCATCAGTGAATCCAGGGACTACGAGCAGTACTTC.

This rearrangement joins TRBV19 to TRBJ1-5, with D perhaps TRBD1 (6 bases). The CDR3 contains 12 residues. Germline values: CDR1 LNHDA, CDR2 SQIVND (reference sequence). The V gene lost 4 bases and the J gene lost 10 bases, with 11 bases spanning the gap. The chain's CDR3 is CASSTRQVPQHF. The CDR3 region has the DNA TGTGCCAGTAGTACCCGACAGGTCCCCCAGCATTTT. The full variable domain, its missing parts supplied by reference TRBV19 and TRBJ1-5, is DGGITQSPKYLFRKEGQNVTLSCEQNLNHDAMYWYRQDPGQGLRLIYYSQIVNDFQKGDIAEGYSVSREKKESFPLTVTSAQKNPTAFYLCASSTRQVPQHFGDGTRLSIL.

The chain employs TRBV30 and TRBJ1-2; D remains unclear. Germline CDR1 GTSNPN, CDR2 SVGIG (reference sequence). The V end lost 4 bases, the J end lost 1 base, and 13 bases lay between the germline ends. The CDR3 runs 14 residues. CDR3 protein: CAWTPGGLNYGYTF. The CDR3 DNA sequence: TGTGCCTGGACCCCCGGCGGGCTTAACTATGGCTACACCTTC.

This chain connects TRBV25-1 to TRBJ1-1; the D is unclear. CDR1 MGHDK and CDR2 SYGVNS come from the germline V gene. Trimming removed 5 bases at V and 4 bases at J, with 8 bases between. The CDR3 covers 12 residues. The CDR3 DNA sequence: TGTGCCAGCAGTCGGGAGGGCACTGAAGCTTTCTTT. Protein product: CASSREGTEAFF. Variable domain in full (rest from reference TRBV25-1 and TRBJ1-1): EADIYQTPRYLVIGTGKKITLECSQTMGHDKMYWYQQDPGMELHLIHYSYGVNSTEKGDLSSESTVSRIRTEHFPLTLESARPSHTSQYLCASSREGTEAFFGQGTRLTVV.

The chain is built from TRBV14 and TRBJ2-5, with a possible D match to TRBD2 (6 bases). Germline V gene data show CDR1 as SGHDN and CDR2 as FVKESK. The CDR3 runs 15 residues. The V end lost 4 bases, the J end lost 5 bases, and 17 bases lay between the germline ends. This CDR3 reads CASSLDPSELETQYF. In DNA, the CDR3 is TGTGCCAGCAGCCTGGACCCTAGCGAGTTGGAGACCCAGTACTTC.

The rearrangement joins TRBV5-6 to TRBJ1-1; the D gene is possibly TRBD1 (6 bases). In germline, CDR1 is SGHDT, CDR2 YYEEEE. The CDR3 totals 16 residues. V was clipped by 1 base and J by 5 bases, with 18 bases between them. The CDR3 sequence is CASSLMTQGLWTEAFF. Here the CDR3 DNA reads TGTGCCAGCAGCTTGATGACGCAGGGGCTTTGGACTGAAGCTTTCTTT.

V gene TRBV27 combines with J gene TRBJ1-4; possibly TRBD1 for D (6 bases). CDR1 MNHEY and CDR2 SMNVEV come from the germline V gene (reference sequence). This CDR3 is built from 14 residues. V lost 5 bases, J lost 5 bases, and 12 bases lay in between. The CDR3 here is CASSLDSLNEKLFF. Written as DNA, the CDR3 is TGTGCCAGCAGTCTGGACAGCCTGAATGAAAAACTGTTTTTT.

CDR3 DNA sequence: TGTGCCAGCAGCTTGGCGGGACAGAACACTGAAGCTTTCTTT. It is translated as CASSLAGQNTEAFF. The rearrangement uses TRBV5-5 and TRBJ1-1, with D possibly being TRBD1 (6 bases). The V gene lost 0 bases and the J gene lost 1 base, with 7 bases spanning the gap. The CDR3 length is 14 residues. Germline V gives CDR1 SGHKS, CDR2 YYEKEE (reference sequence). The full variable domain, with the rest looked up from reference TRBV5-5 and TRBJ1-1, is DAGVTQSPTHLIKTRGQQVTLRCSPISGHKSVSWYQQVLGQGPQFIFQYYEKEERGRGNFPDRFSARQFPNYSSELNVNALLLGDSALYLCASSLAGQNTEAFFGQGTRLTVV.

The chain couples TRBV6-5 to TRBJ1-5; the D is unclear. The CDR3 totals 15 residues. Germline V gene sequence: CDR1 MNHEY, CDR2 SVGAGI. Trimming removed 0 bases from V and 7 bases from J, with 13 bases in between. The chain's CDR3 is CASSYSRSRGQPQHF. Here the CDR3 DNA reads TGTGCCAGCAGTTACTCCAGGTCCCGGGGACAGCCCCAGCATTTT.

The gene calls are TRBV2 and TRBJ2-5; D may be TRBD1 (6 bases). The CDR3 extends over 14 amino acids. Trimming stripped 6 bases from V and 4 bases from J, with 15 bases between. The germline V gene encodes CDR1 SNHLY and CDR2 FYNNEI. The CDR3 DNA reads as TGTGCCAGCAGAATACAGGGAATCGGAGAGACCCAGTACTTC. Its translation: CASRIQGIGETQYF.

The gene calls are TRBV7-9 and TRBJ1-5; maybe TRBD1 (6 bases). V lost 5 bases, J lost 0 bases, and 23 bases lay in between. CDR3 length: 19 amino acids. Looked up from germline, CDR1 is SEHNR and CDR2 is FQNEAQ (reference sequence). CDR3: CASSPKRDTSQYSNQPQHF. CDR3 nucleotides: TGTGCCAGCAGCCCGAAACGGGACACCAGCCAATATAGCAATCAGCCCCAGCATTTT.

The V gene is TRBV10-2, the J gene TRBJ2-7; TRBD1 agrees at 10 bases. CDR1 and CDR2 from the germline V gene are WSHSY and SAAADI. V shed 3 bases and J 3 bases; nucleotides not matched to a gene: 5. The CDR3 is 15 amino acids. The CDR3, as DNA: TGCGCCAGCAGTGATTTGGACAGGGGGGTCTACGAGCAGTACTTC. Protein: CASSDLDRGVYEQYF.

CDR3 protein: CASSGQGPGETQYF. For the CDR3, the DNA is TGTGCCAGCAGTGGGCAGGGGCCTGGGGAGACCCAGTACTTC. The gene calls are TRBV25-1 and TRBJ2-5, with a possible D match to TRBD1 (6 bases). The CDR3 totals 14 residues. From germline, CDR1 is MGHDK and CDR2 SYGVNS. V was pared by 4 bases and J by 5 bases, with 14 bases between.

The chain couples TRBV29-1 to TRBJ2-6; 8 positions agree with TRBD2. The V segment lost 7 bases and the J segment 3 bases; nucleotides outside the gene matches: 2. This CDR3 has 13 amino acids. Germline V gene lookup returns CDR1 SQVTM and CDR2 ANQGSEA. CDR3 residues: CSAREGGANVLTF. The CDR3 DNA reads as TGCAGCGCTCGGGAGGGTGGGGCCAACGTCCTGACTTTC.

The chain employs TRBV10-2 and TRBJ1-2; D gene ambiguous. The CDR3 sequence is 13 residues long. Per germline, CDR1 WSHSY and CDR2 SAAADI. V lost 3 bases to trimming and J lost 2 bases, with 7 bases between them. CDR3 region: CASSDVLNYGYTF. The CDR3 coding sequence is TGCGCCAGCAGTGATGTGTTAAACTATGGCTACACCTTC.

The chain employs TRBV5-4 and TRBJ1-2; 10 bases are shared with TRBD1. The trim removed 6 bases at V and 8 bases at J, leaving 13 bases unmatched. The CDR3 consists of 15 residues. CDR1 SGHNT and CDR2 YYREEE come from the germline V gene (reference sequence). The CDR3 nucleotides read TGTGCCAGCACCTCGCCCGGGACAGGGGAAGGAGGCTACACCTTC. Translated: CASTSPGTGEGGYTF.

This chain links TRBV27 with TRBJ1-6, with 10 bases matching TRBD1. From germline, CDR1 is MNHEY and CDR2 SMNVEV (reference sequence). The CDR3 has 15 amino acids. Trimming removed 5 bases from V and 10 bases from J; junction bases left unmatched: 8. CDR3 bases: TGTGCCAGCAGTCTAGGACAGGGGGGGAGCTCACCCCTCCACTTT. Protein product: CASSLGQGGSSPLHF.

The V and J genes are TRBV6-6 and TRBJ2-2, with a weak D call TRBD1 (6 bases). V was pared by 0 bases and J by 7 bases, with 9 bases between. Germline values: CDR1 MNHNY, CDR2 SVGAGI (reference sequence). CDR3 length equals 14 residues. DNA of the CDR3: TGTGCCAGCAGTTACTCTAGGGGGAACGGGGAGCTGTTTTTT. Translating it yields CASSYSRGNGELFF.

This chain connects TRBV2 to TRBJ2-6; D is perhaps TRBD2 (7 bases). The germline gives CDR1 SNHLY, CDR2 FYNNEI. V was shortened by 9 bases and J by 0 bases, with 15 bases between the two germline ends. The CDR3 consists of 16 residues. The DNA of the CDR3 is TGTGCCAGTGGGGGGGCAGGTGCCTCTGGGGCCAACGTCCTGACTTTC. It specifies CASGGAGASGANVLTF.

The chain employs TRBV13 and TRBJ2-3; 14 bases map to TRBD2. Germline lookup yields CDR1 PRHDT and CDR2 FYEKMQ (reference sequence). This CDR3 has 19 residues. V shed 4 bases, J shed 1 base, and the junction held 10 bases outside the gene matches. The DNA of the CDR3 is TGTGCCAGCAGCTCCGGACTAGCGGGGGGTTCCGGGGGCACAGATACGCAGTATTTT. Encoded protein: CASSSGLAGGSGGTDTQYF.